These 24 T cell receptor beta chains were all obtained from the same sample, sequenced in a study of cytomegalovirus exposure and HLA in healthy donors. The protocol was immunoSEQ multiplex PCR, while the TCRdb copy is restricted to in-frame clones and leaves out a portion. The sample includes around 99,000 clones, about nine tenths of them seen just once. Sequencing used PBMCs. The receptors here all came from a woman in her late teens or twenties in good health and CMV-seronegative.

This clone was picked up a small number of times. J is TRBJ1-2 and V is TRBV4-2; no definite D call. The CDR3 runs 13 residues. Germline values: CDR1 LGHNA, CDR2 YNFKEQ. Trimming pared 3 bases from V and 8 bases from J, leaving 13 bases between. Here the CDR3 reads CASSQIQAHGYTF. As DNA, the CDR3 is TGTGCCAGCAGCCAGATCCAGGCACACGGCTACACCTTC.

This CDR3 reads CASSPLAGGSYNEQFF. DNA for the CDR3: TGTGCCAGCAGCCCTCTAGCGGGTGGTTCCTACAATGAGCAGTTCTTC. This chain uses TRBV7-3 with TRBJ2-1; 8 positions agree with TRBD2. Per the germline V gene, CDR1 is SGHTA and CDR2 is FQGTGA. There are 16 residues in the CDR3. Trimming took 5 bases from V and 1 from J; bases not matched to a gene: 7.

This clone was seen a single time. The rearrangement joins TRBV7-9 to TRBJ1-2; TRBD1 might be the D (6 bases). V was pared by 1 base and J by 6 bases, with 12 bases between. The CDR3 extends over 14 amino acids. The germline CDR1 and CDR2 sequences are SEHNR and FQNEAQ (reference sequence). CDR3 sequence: CASSLENRANGYTF. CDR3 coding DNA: TGTGCCAGCAGCTTAGAGAACAGGGCCAATGGCTACACCTTC.

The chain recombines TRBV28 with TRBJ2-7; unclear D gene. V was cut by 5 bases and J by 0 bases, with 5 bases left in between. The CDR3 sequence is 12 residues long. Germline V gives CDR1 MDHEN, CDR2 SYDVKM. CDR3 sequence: CASSPSSYEQYF. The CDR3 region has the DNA TGTGCCAGCAGTCCCTCCTCCTACGAGCAGTACTTC. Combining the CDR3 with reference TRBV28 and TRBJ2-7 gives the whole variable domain DVKVTQSSRYLVKRTGEKVFLECVQDMDHENMFWYRQDPGLGLRLIYFSYDVKMKEKGDIPEGYSVSREKKERFSLILESASTNQTSMYLCASSPSSYEQYFGPGTRLTVT.

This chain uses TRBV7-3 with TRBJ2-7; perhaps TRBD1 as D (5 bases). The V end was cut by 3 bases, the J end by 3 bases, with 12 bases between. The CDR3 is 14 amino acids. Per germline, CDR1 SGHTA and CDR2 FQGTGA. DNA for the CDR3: TGTGCCAGCAGCTTTGGGCTAGGGGACTACGAGCAGTACTTC. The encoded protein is CASSFGLGDYEQYF.

CDR3 amino acids: CASSLTGDEQFF. The CDR3 coding sequence is TGTGCCAGCAGCTTAACAGGGGATGAGCAGTTCTTC. The chain links TRBV7-2 to TRBJ2-1, with 7 bases aligning to TRBD1. The germline V gene encodes CDR1 SGHTA and CDR2 FQGNSA. With V trimmed by 2 bases and J by 8 bases, 0 bases remained unmatched. There are 12 residues in the CDR3.

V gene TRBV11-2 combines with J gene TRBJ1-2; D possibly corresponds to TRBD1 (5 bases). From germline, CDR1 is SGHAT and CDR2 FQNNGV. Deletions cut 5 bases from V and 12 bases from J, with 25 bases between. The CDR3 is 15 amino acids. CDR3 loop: CASSATAQGFVGNTF. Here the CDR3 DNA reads TGTGCCAGCAGCGCGACGGCTCAGGGTTTTGTGGGGAACACCTTC.

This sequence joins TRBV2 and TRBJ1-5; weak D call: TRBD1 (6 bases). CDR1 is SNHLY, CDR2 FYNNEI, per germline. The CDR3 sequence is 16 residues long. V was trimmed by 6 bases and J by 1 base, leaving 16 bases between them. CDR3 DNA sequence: TGTGCCAGCAGGCGAGGGGGGGGCGGAAGCAATCAGCCCCAGCATTTT. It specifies CASRRGGGGSNQPQHF.

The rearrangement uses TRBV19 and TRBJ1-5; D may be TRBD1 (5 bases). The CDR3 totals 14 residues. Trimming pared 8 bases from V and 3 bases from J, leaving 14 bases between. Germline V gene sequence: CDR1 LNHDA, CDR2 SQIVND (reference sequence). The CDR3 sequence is CASSKGRDNQPQHF. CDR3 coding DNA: TGTGCCAGTTCGAAGGGGAGGGACAATCAGCCCCAGCATTTT.

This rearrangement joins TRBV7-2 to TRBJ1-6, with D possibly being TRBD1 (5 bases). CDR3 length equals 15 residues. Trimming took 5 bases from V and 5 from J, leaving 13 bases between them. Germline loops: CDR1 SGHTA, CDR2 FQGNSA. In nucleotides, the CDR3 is TGTGCCAGCAGCCCGCAGGGTTTGGATAATTCACCCCTCCACTTT. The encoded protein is CASSPQGLDNSPLHF.

The CDR3 coding sequence is TGTGCCAGCAGCCGACAGGGCGGTAACTATGGCTACACCTTC. Its translation is CASSRQGGNYGYTF. The chain has TRBV7-9 and TRBJ1-2; 7 bases map to TRBD1. Germline V gene lookup returns CDR1 SEHNR and CDR2 FQNEAQ (reference sequence). Unmatched junction bases numbered 4, after V lost 5 bases and J lost 1 base. The CDR3 contains 14 residues.

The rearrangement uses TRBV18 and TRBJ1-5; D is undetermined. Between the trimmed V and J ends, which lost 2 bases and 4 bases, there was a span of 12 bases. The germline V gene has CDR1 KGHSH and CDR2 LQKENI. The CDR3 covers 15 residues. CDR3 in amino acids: CASSPSNRGNQPQHF. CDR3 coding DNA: TGTGCCAGCTCACCATCTAACAGAGGGAATCAGCCCCAGCATTTT.

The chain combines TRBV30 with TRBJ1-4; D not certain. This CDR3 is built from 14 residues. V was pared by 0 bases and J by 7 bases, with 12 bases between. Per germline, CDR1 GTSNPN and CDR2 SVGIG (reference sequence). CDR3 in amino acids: CAWSVAGFGEKLFF. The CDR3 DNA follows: TGTGCCTGGAGTGTTGCGGGGTTTGGTGAAAAACTGTTTTTT.

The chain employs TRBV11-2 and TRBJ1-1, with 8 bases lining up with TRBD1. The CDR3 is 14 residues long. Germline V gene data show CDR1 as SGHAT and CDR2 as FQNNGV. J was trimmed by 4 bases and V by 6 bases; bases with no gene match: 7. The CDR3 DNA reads TGTGCCAGCAGGCCGACAGGGGAGGGCACTGAAGCTTTCTTT. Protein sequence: CASRPTGEGTEAFF.

The DNA of the CDR3 is TGTGCCAGTAGTATTGGAACAGGGGGGCCTTTCTTT. It codes for CASSIGTGGPFF. J is TRBJ1-1 and V is TRBV19; TRBD1 matches 8 bases. The junction had 6 bases not matched to a gene; V was cut back by 3 bases and J by 12 bases. The germline V gene has CDR1 LNHDA and CDR2 SQIVND (reference sequence). The CDR3 covers 12 residues.

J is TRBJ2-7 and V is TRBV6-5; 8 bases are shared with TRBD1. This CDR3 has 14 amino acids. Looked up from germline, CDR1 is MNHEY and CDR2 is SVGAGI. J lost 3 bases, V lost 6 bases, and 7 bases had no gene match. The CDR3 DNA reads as TGTGCCAGCAGCCCCGGGACAGGCTACTACGAGCAGTACTTC. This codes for CASSPGTGYYEQYF.

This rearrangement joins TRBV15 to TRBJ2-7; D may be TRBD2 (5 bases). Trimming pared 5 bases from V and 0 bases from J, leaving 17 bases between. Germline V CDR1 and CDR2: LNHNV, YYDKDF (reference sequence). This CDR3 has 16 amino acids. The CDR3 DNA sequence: TGTGCCACCAGCGGTAAAGCGGACCTGAGCTCCTACGAGCAGTACTTC. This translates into CATSGKADLSSYEQYF.

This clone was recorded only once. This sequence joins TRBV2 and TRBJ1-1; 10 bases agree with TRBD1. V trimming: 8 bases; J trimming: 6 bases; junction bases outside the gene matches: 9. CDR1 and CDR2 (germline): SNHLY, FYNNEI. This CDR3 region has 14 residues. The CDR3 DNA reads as TGTGCCAGCGGTATGACAGGGGGCTACCCTGAAGCTTTCTTT. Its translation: CASGMTGGYPEAFF.

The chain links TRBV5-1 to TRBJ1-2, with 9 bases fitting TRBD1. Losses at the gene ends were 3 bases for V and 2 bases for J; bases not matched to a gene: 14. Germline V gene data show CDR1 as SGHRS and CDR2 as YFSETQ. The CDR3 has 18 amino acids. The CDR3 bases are TGCGCCAGCAGCTCCCTAAACTTACGACAGGGGGGAAACTATGGCTACACCTTC. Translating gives CASSSLNLRQGGNYGYTF.

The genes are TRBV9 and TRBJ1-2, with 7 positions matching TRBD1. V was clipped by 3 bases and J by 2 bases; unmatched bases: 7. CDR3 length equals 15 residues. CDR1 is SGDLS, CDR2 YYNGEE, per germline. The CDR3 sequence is CASSGVGGLNYGYTF. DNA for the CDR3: TGTGCCAGCAGCGGGGTAGGGGGCCTCAACTATGGCTACACCTTC.

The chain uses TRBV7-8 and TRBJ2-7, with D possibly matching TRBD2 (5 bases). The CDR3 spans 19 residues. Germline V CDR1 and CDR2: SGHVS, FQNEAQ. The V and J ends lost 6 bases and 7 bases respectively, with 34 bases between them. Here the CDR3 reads CASRREPANTGWQPWEQYF. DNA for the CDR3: TGTGCCAGCAGACGCGAACCGGCGAACACGGGGTGGCAACCATGGGAGCAGTACTTC. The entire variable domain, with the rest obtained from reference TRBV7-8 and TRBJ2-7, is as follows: GAGVSQSPRYKVAKRGQDVALRCDPISGHVSLFWYQQALGQGPEFLTYFQNEAQLDKSGLPSDRFFAERPEGSVSTLKIQRTQQEDSAVYLCASRREPANTGWQPWEQYFGPGTRLTVT.

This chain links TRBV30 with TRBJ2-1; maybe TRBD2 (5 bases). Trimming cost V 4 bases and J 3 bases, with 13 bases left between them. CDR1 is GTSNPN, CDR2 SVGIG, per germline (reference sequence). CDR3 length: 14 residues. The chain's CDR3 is CAWIRSDFYNEQFF. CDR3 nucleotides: TGTGCCTGGATAAGGTCGGACTTCTACAATGAGCAGTTCTTC.

The CDR3 protein is CASSGSDKAAAKNIQYF. The CDR3 DNA follows: TGTGCCAGCAGTGGATCAGACAAAGCTGCAGCCAAAAACATTCAGTACTTC. This chain connects TRBV25-1 to TRBJ2-4; D is uncertain. The CDR3 runs to 17 residues. The V end was cut by 4 bases, the J end by 0 bases, with 16 bases between. Germline lookup yields CDR1 MGHDK and CDR2 SYGVNS.

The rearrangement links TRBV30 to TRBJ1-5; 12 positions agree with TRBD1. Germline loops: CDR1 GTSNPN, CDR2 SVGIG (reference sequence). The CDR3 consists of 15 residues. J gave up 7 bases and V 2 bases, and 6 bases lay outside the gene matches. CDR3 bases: TGTGCCTGGAGTCCAGGGACAGGGGGCATCCAGCCCCAGCATTTT. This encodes CAWSPGTGGIQPQHF.